This T cell receptor beta chain was captured by sequencing in a study of T cells in Graves' hyperthyroidism and ophthalmopathy. Newly diagnosed patients aged 18 to 65 had hyperthyroidism of under 2 months' duration. Researchers took RNA transcripts and amplified the TCR beta CDR3 regions from them. The HTBI primer set was used in a first-round RT-PCR of the TCR CDR3. Via MiXCR, TCRdb re-called the multiplex PCR reads, giving one row per CDR3 protein. The sample yields approximately 610,000 distinct CDR3 sequences, 15% to 20% seen once. This CDR3 is built from 17 residues. J was trimmed by 4 bases and V by 1 base; bases with no gene match: 7. Germline values: CDR1 SGHTA, CDR2 FQGTGA.

The V and J genes are TRBV7-3 and TRBJ2-5, with TRBD2 matching over 12 bases. The specimen sequenced was blood. This sequence originates from a woman younger than 35 with Graves' hyperthyroidism. The DNA for the CDR3 is TGTGCCAGCAGCTTAAAGGGAGGACTAGCGGGGTTAGAGACCCAGTACTTC. Residues: CASSLKGGLAGLETQYF.